This T cell receptor beta chain was captured in a study of T cells in Graves' hyperthyroidism and ophthalmopathy. Amplification of TCR beta CDR3 regions was performed using RNA transcripts as template. First-round RT-PCR with HTBI primers amplified the TCR CDR3 region. Each CDR3 protein gets one entry after TCRdb re-called the multiplex PCR reads with MiXCR. The sample holds a few hundred thousand distinct CDR3 sequences, around 14% seen once. The TCR originated in a woman between 25 and 40 years old with Graves' hyperthyroidism. The sequencing input was blood.

Here the CDR3 reads CASSYAGQGLGGANVLTF. CDR3 in DNA: TGTGCCAGCAGTTACGCCGGACAGGGGTTAGGTGGGGCCAACGTCCTGACTTTC. The chain employs TRBV6-2 or TRBV6-3 and TRBJ2-6, with TRBD1 identical over 9 bases. The CDR3 is 18 amino acids. The ends lost 2 bases at V and 3 bases at J; junction bases unmatched: 8. Germline CDR1 and CDR2: MNHEY and SVGEGT.